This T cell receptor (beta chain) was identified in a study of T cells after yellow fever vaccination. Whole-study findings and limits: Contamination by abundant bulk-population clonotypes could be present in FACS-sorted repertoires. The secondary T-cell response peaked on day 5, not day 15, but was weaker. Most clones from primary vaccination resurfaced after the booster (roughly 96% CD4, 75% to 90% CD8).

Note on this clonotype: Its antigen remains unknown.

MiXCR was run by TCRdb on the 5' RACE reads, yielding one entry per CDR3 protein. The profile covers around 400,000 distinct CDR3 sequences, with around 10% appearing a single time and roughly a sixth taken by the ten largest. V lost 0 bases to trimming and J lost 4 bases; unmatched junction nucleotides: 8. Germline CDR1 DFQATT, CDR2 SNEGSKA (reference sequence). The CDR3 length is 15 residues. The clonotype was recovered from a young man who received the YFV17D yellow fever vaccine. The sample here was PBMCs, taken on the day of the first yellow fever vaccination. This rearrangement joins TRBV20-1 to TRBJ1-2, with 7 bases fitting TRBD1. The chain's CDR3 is CSARDRRGLGYGYTF. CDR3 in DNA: TGCAGTGCTAGAGATCGTAGGGGGCTCGGCTATGGCTACACCTTC.